A single sample gave rise to the 5 T cell receptor beta chains below, sequenced in a study of T cell responses to AZD1222 COVID-19 vaccine. Repertoires were generated with immunoSEQ multiplex PCR, while TCRdb's copy carries only in-frame clones and drops some. The sample gives 200,000 or so clones, roughly 92% of which show up once; approximately 1% is in the top ten. The sample was peripheral blood, taken 28 days after the second AZD1222 dose. These receptor sequences come from an adult who received the AZD1222 COVID-19 vaccine.

V usage is TRBV10-3 and J usage is TRBJ2-7; D remains unclear. The CDR3 contains 13 residues. V was clipped by 7 bases and J by 0 bases, with 10 bases between them. Germline lookup yields CDR1 ENHRY and CDR2 SYGVKD. Here the CDR3 reads CAIKALSSYEQYF. CDR3 coding DNA: TGTGCCATCAAGGCTCTGAGCTCCTACGAGCAGTACTTC.

The rearrangement links TRBV28 to TRBJ2-7; tentatively, D is TRBD2 (6 bases). The CDR3 sequence is 16 residues long. Between the trimmed V and J ends, which lost 6 bases and 1 base, there was a span of 19 bases. Germline V gives CDR1 MDHEN, CDR2 SYDVKM. The CDR3 DNA reads TGTGCCAGCAGCATCGGCGGGGCAGGCGATTCCTACGAGCAGTACTTC. Residues: CASSIGGAGDSYEQYF.

V and J are TRBV9 and TRBJ1-3; D remains ambiguous. CDR1 and CDR2 from the germline V gene are SGDLS and YYNGEE. Trimming removed 2 bases from V and 0 bases from J, with 6 bases in between. CDR3 length: 14 amino acids. The CDR3 DNA follows: TGTGCCAGCAGCGTTTCTAACTCTGGAAACACCATATATTTT. Protein product: CASSVSNSGNTIYF.

CDR3 nucleotides: TGTGCCAGCTCAACGACGACAGGGTTGGGTGGCTACACCTTC. It yields the protein CASSTTTGLGGYTF. V gene TRBV18 combines with J gene TRBJ1-2, with TRBD1 matching over 7 bases. Germline values: CDR1 KGHSH, CDR2 LQKENI. Trimming took 5 bases from V and 7 from J; bases not matched to a gene: 10. The CDR3 consists of 14 residues. The whole variable domain, remainder taken from reference TRBV18 and TRBJ1-2, is NAGVMQNPRHLVRRRGQEARLRCSPMKGHSHVYWYRQLPEEGLKFMVYLQKENIIDESGMPKERFSAEFPKEGPSILRIQQVVRGDSAAYFCASSTTTGLGGYTFGSGTRLTVV.

This clone was seen once. The chain recombines TRBV9 with TRBJ1-5; D remains unclear. Germline V CDR1 and CDR2: SGDLS, YYNGEE. V was cut by 4 bases and J by 1 base, with 12 bases left in between. This CDR3 has 15 amino acids. The CDR3 DNA sequence: TGTGCCAGCAGCTTCGACCCGGTGAGCAATCAGCCCCAGCATTTT. It is translated as CASSFDPVSNQPQHF.